This passage covers 2 T cell receptor beta chains from one sample sequenced in a study of graft-versus-host responses after intestinal transplantation. This table comes from immunoSEQ multiplex PCR, and its TCRdb copy is limited to in-frame clones, with some not included. The data show about 9,600 clones, with around 92% seen just once and over 3% held by the top ten. The material sequenced was PBMCs, taken around 40 days after intestinal transplantation. The receptors here all came from a human patient who received an intestinal transplant, so some T cells may come from the graft donor.

This chain links TRBV4-1 with TRBJ2-5; 7 bases line up with TRBD2. J was trimmed by 0 bases and V by 4 bases; bases with no gene match: 5. Per germline, CDR1 MGHRA and CDR2 YSYEKL. This CDR3 region has 15 residues. CDR3 region: CASSRRAGNQETQYF. DNA of the CDR3: TGCGCCAGCAGCCGCAGAGCGGGGAACCAAGAGACCCAGTACTTC.

This chain joins TRBV6-5 and TRBJ1-2; D is possibly TRBD1 (5 bases). Trimming removed 0 bases from V and 4 bases from J, with 12 bases in between. The germline V gene has CDR1 MNHEY and CDR2 SVGAGI. The CDR3 is 15 residues long. CDR3 DNA sequence: TGTGCCAGCAGTTACTCCCGGGGACCCACCTATGGCTACACCTTC. This gives the protein CASSYSRGPTYGYTF.